The sequence of this TCR beta chain was determined in a study of radiotherapy plus CTLA-4 blockade in lung cancer. On the study more broadly: Objective response was observed in about 19% of patients, and disease control in around 31%. Findings and caveats of the study: Some TCR clones had been derived from tumors. These clones expanded in peripheral blood after radiotherapy plus ipilimumab.

About this clone itself: Its antigen is not known.

The data were produced by immunoSEQ multiplex PCR, yet TCRdb's version contains in-frame clones alone and is incomplete. The data show 11,000 to 15,000 clones, about 70% seen once. Germline loops: CDR1 SGHRS, CDR2 YFSETQ. The CDR3 extends over 12 amino acids. Trimming took off 5 bases at V and 4 bases at J, with 9 bases between the two ends. Sequencing used peripheral blood, obtained from a patient treated with radiotherapy plus ipilimumab. The rearrangement joins TRBV5-1 to TRBJ2-5; D unclear. The sequence came from a human donor with non-small cell lung cancer whose response to radiotherapy plus ipilimumab could not be evaluated. The CDR3 DNA is TGCGCCAGCAGTTCCGACTCAGAGACCCAGTACTTC. The encoded protein is CASSSDSETQYF.